The present T cell receptor beta chain was sequenced within a study of response to subunit inactivated influenza vaccine. Note on this clonotype: Its cognate antigen is unknown.

The CDR3 spans 16 residues. CDR1 and CDR2 (germline): SGHTA, FQGNSA. V lost 4 bases and J lost 4, with 17 bases in between. Using its own MiXCR run on the RT-PCR reads, TCRdb lists one record per CDR3 protein. The sample gives roughly 630,000 distinct CDR3 sequences, around 15% of which show up once; less than 9% is in the top ten. Notes on the study in general: Each seasonal influenza vaccination, the authors suggested, recruits few new T cells.

The V call is TRBV7-2, the J call TRBJ1-3, with D possibly TRBD1 on 6 matching bases. This receptor was obtained from a man aged 45-60 years who received an inactivated influenza vaccine. The sample consisted of PBMCs from blood, taken 14 days before vaccination. The chain's CDR3 is CASSSPDRNRGNTIYF. Here the CDR3 DNA reads TGTGCCAGCAGCTCGCCTGACAGGAACAGGGGAAACACCATATATTTT.